A selection of T cell receptor beta chains follows, all from one sample in a study of blood T cell repertoires in COVID-19. TCRdb's table, derived via immunoSEQ multiplex PCR, lists solely in-frame clones and lacks some. Of about 220,000 clones listed, approximately 80% are singletons. Sequenced: peripheral blood. The receptor source for this set is a man aged 45-65 years with active or convalescent COVID-19. Both conserved end residues are part of each CDR3. D genes are given only for firm matches. Size values are once, few and many counts, or a class for expanded clones, and some rows have none.

J gene | clone size | D gene | V gene | CDR3 protein | CDR3 DNA
TRBJ1-3 | . | . | TRBV6-5 | CASSRGYIGNTIYF | TGTGCCAGCTCCAGGGGATATATAGGAAACACCATATATTTT
TRBJ2-2 | . | TRBD2 | TRBV4-1 | CASSSGTNTGELFF | TGCGCCAGCAGTAGCGGGACTAACACCGGGGAGCTGTTTTTT
TRBJ2-2 | . | TRBD2 | TRBV27 | CASRRLAGGRNTGELFF | TGTGCCAGCAGACGACTAGCGGGAGGTCGGAACACCGGGGAGCTGTTTTTT
TRBJ2-5 | . | . | TRBV25-1 | CASSEQGETQYF | TGTGCCAGCAGTGAACAGGGAGAGACCCAGTACTTC
TRBJ2-1 | . | . | TRBV5-1 | CASSTRGYGNEQFF | TGCGCCAGCAGCACACGCGGTTATGGCAATGAGCAGTTCTTC
TRBJ2-5 | . | . | TRBV6-5 | CASRQGGAETQYF | TGTGCCAGCAGACAGGGAGGGGCAGAGACCCAGTACTTC
TRBJ2-4 | once | . | TRBV24-1 | CATSEGGGAAKNIQYF | TGTGCCACCAGTGAAGGAGGGGGGGCAGCCAAAAACATTCAGTACTTC
TRBJ2-1 | . | . | TRBV20-1 | CSASEPGSQFF | TGCAGTGCTAGTGAACCGGGGTCACAGTTCTTC
TRBJ2-5 | . | . | TRBV21-1 | CASSKRRSPDSGTGKAETQYF | TGTGCCAGCAGCAAAAGGCGTTCCCCGGACTCCGGGACAGGGAAGGCGGAGACCCAGTACTTC
TRBJ2-5 | . | TRBD1 | TRBV5-6 | CASSLPDLTGGETQYF | TGTGCCAGCAGCTTGCCCGATCTGACAGGGGGGGAGACCCAGTACTTC
TRBJ2-3 | once | TRBD2 | TRBV7-7 | CASSPSGGAGDTQYF | TGTGCTAGCAGCCCAAGCGGGGGGGCCGGGGATACGCAGTATTTT
TRBJ1-4 | . | TRBD1 | TRBV5-4 | CASSSDRGFF | TGTGCCAGCAGCTCTGACAGGGGTTTTTTT
TRBJ1-2 | . | TRBD1 | TRBV19 | CASSGTGTANYGYTF | TGTGCCAGTAGTGGGACAGGGACCGCTAACTATGGCTACACCTTC
TRBJ2-5 | . | TRBD2 | TRBV6-2/TRBV6-3 | CASSLGGGPQETQYF | TGTGCCAGCAGTCTCGGCGGGGGGCCCCAAGAGACCCAGTACTTC
TRBJ1-5 | . | TRBD1 | TRBV18 | CASSPAGGGDQPQHF | TGTGCCAGCTCACCAGCGGGAGGGGGCGATCAGCCCCAGCATTTT
TRBJ2-3 | . | TRBD1 | TRBV28 | CASSLGTGYPDTQYF | TGTGCCAGCAGTTTAGGGACAGGGTATCCAGATACGCAGTATTTT
TRBJ2-1 | . | . | TRBV28 | CASWAISGGSYNEQFF | TGTGCCAGCTGGGCCATATCTGGGGGCAGCTACAATGAGCAGTTCTTC
TRBJ2-2 | once | . | TRBV2 | CASRAQGNTGELFF | TGTGCCAGCAGGGCACAGGGGAACACCGGGGAGCTGTTTTTT
TRBJ1-2 | . | TRBD1 | TRBV5-4 | CASSPMDRGPAYTF | TGTGCCAGCAGCCCGATGGACAGGGGGCCCGCCTACACCTTC
TRBJ2-3 | . | TRBD2 | TRBV28 | CASRSGLAGTSQGTDTQYF | TGTGCCAGCAGATCAGGACTAGCGGGAACATCCCAGGGCACAGATACGCAGTATTTT
TRBJ2-1 | . | TRBD2 | TRBV4-3 | CASSQALAYNEQFF | TGCGCCAGCAGCCAAGCACTAGCGTACAATGAGCAGTTCTTC
TRBJ1-5 | . | . | TRBV28 | CASSSSYQDQPQHF | TGTGCCAGCAGTTCATCCTACCAGGATCAGCCCCAGCATTTT
TRBJ2-3 | . | . | TRBV7-2 | CASSLGTRRDTQYF | TGTGCCAGCAGCTTAGGTACCCGGAGGGATACGCAGTATTTT
TRBJ1-5 | . | TRBD1 | TRBV11-2 | CASSLNRGGNQPQHF | TGTGCCAGCAGCTTAAACAGGGGTGGCAATCAGCCCCAGCATTTT
TRBJ1-2 | once | . | TRBV7-6 | CASSPGQPGRGGYTF | TGTGCCAGCAGCCCGGGACAACCTGGTCGAGGGGGCTACACCTTC
TRBJ2-5 | few | TRBD2 | TRBV5-1 | CASSSPGGETQYF | TGCGCCAGCTCATCCCCGGGAGGGGAGACCCAGTACTTC
TRBJ1-1 | . | . | TRBV7-3 | CASSLTGGNTEAFF | TGTGCCAGCAGCTTAACGGGGGGGAACACTGAAGCTTTCTTT
TRBJ2-7 | . | . | TRBV6-1 | CASSESVGVYYEQYF | TGTGCCAGCAGTGAATCCGTCGGGGTCTACTACGAGCAGTACTTC
TRBJ2-1 | . | . | TRBV28 | CASSFMGGDNEQFF | TGTGCCAGCAGTTTTATGGGAGGAGACAATGAGCAGTTCTTC
TRBJ2-3 | . | TRBD2 | TRBV9 | CASSVARSGRSDTQYF | TGTGCCAGCAGCGTAGCTCGTAGCGGGAGATCAGATACGCAGTATTTT
TRBJ2-2 | once | TRBD1 | TRBV5-1 | CASSLGAGTGDTGELFF | TGCGCCAGCAGCTTGGGGGCCGGGACAGGGGACACCGGGGAGCTGTTTTTT
TRBJ2-1 | . | . | TRBV2 | CASRDSSYNEQFF | TGTGCCAGCAGGGACAGCTCCTACAATGAGCAGTTCTTC
TRBJ2-7 | . | TRBD2 | TRBV6-5 | CASSPRGDYEQYF | TGTGCCAGCTCTCCTCGGGGGGATTACGAGCAGTACTTC
TRBJ1-2 | . | TRBD1 | TRBV11-2 | CASSLGTGDGYTF | TGTGCCAGCAGCTTAGGGACAGGGGACGGCTACACCTTC
TRBJ1-2 | . | . | TRBV5-1 | CASSLATGIPGSYTF | TGCGCCAGCAGCTTGGCCACAGGTATCCCTGGGAGCTACACCTTC
TRBJ1-2 | . | TRBD1 | TRBV7-9 | CASSLRGQGYGYGYTF | TGTGCCAGCAGCTTGAGGGGACAGGGATATGGCTATGGCTACACCTTC
TRBJ1-2 | . | . | TRBV19 | CASSIEHWELANYGYTF | TGTGCCAGTAGTATAGAGCACTGGGAGTTAGCTAACTATGGCTACACCTTC
TRBJ2-2 | . | . | TRBV7-9 | CASSFSGGELFF | TGTGCCAGCAGCTTTAGCGGCGGGGAGCTGTTTTTT
TRBJ1-2 | . | . | TRBV28 | CASSSALSNYGYTF | TGTGCCAGCAGTTCAGCGCTCTCTAACTATGGCTACACCTTC
TRBJ1-6 | few | TRBD1 | TRBV4-3 | CASSQDQGRGIDNSPLHF | TGCGCCAGCAGCCAAGATCAGGGCAGGGGGATCGATAATTCACCCCTCCACTTT
TRBJ2-5 | . | TRBD2 | TRBV15 | CATSRSPGSPGTSGGAFHQETQYF | TGTGCCACCAGCAGATCTCCGGGCTCGCCAGGGACTAGCGGGGGGGCCTTCCACCAAGAGACCCAGTACTTC
TRBJ2-1 | . | . | TRBV6-6 | CATIPGSSGYNEQFF | TGTGCCACCATACCAGGGTCTAGTGGGTACAATGAGCAGTTCTTC
TRBJ1-4 | . | TRBD1 | TRBV4-1 | CASSPTQGQGSEKLFF | TGCGCCAGCAGCCCAACACAGGGACAGGGAAGTGAAAAACTGTTTTTT
TRBJ2-5 | once | . | TRBV5-1 | CASTGDRQETQYF | TGCGCCAGCACGGGGGACAGACAAGAGACCCAGTACTTC
TRBJ1-2 | . | TRBD1 | TRBV6-2/TRBV6-3 | CASSYLQGADGYTF | TGTGCCAGCAGTTATCTTCAGGGGGCAGATGGCTACACCTTC
TRBJ1-5 | . | . | TRBV5-8 | CASSPPRAPGQPQHF | TGTGCCAGCAGCCCTCCCAGGGCCCCAGGACAGCCCCAGCATTTT
TRBJ2-3 | . | . | TRBV25-1 | CASSEYWSGDTQYF | TGTGCCAGCAGTGAATATTGGTCCGGAGATACGCAGTATTTT
TRBJ1-2 | . | . | TRBV5-6 | CASSLGLFRGGYTF | TGTGCCAGCAGCTTGGGCCTTTTCAGAGGTGGCTACACCTTC
TRBJ2-1 | . | . | TRBV30 | CAWTTGKGDEQFF | TGTGCCTGGACAACCGGGAAAGGCGATGAGCAGTTCTTC
TRBJ2-3 | . | . | TRBV7-3 | CASSSSTDTQYF | TGTGCCAGCAGCTCAAGCACAGATACGCAGTATTTT
TRBJ1-1 | . | . | TRBV18 | CASSPNRVTEAFF | TGTGCCAGCTCTCCAAACAGGGTCACTGAAGCTTTCTTT
TRBJ1-3 | . | . | TRBV5-1 | CASSPGLNTIYF | TGCGCCAGCAGTCCGGGGTTAAACACCATATATTTT
TRBJ2-3 | . | TRBD2 | TRBV7-2 | CASSSLAGGRDTQYF | TGTGCCAGCAGCTCGCTAGCGGGAGGACGAGATACGCAGTATTTT
TRBJ2-6 | . | . | TRBV29-1 | CSVGGTRRSSGANVLTF | TGCAGCGTTGGGGGCACCCGAAGATCGTCCGGGGCCAACGTCCTGACTTTC
TRBJ2-1 | . | TRBD2 | TRBV5-1 | CASSLGVAGPYNEQFF | TGCGCCAGCAGCTTAGGGGTAGCGGGACCCTACAATGAGCAGTTCTTC
TRBJ2-2 | . | . | TRBV2 | CASSEQGLITGELFF | TGTGCCAGCAGTGAACAGGGACTTATTACCGGGGAGCTGTTTTTT
TRBJ1-3 | once | . | TRBV28 | CASSSGTNQLLGNTIYF | TGTGCCAGCAGTTCCGGGACAAACCAACTCTTGGGAAACACCATATATTTT